These 21 T cell receptor beta chains came from one sample sequenced in a study of cytomegalovirus exposure and HLA in healthy donors. Primers included in the PCR were 60 Vbeta and 13 Jbeta primers. TCRdb's copy holds only in-frame clones and misses some; the assay was immunoSEQ multiplex PCR. The sample has 100,000 to 120,000 clones; over 65% are singletons. Sequenced material: PBMCs. These receptors originate from a young man in good health and CMV-seropositive.

The chain employs TRBV2 and TRBJ2-1, with 12 bases identical to TRBD2. Per the germline V gene, CDR1 is SNHLY and CDR2 is FYNNEI. The CDR3 is 19 amino acids. The ends lost 8 bases at V and 7 bases at J; junction bases unmatched: 21. This CDR3 reads CASVHAASGGDRIWNEQFF. The CDR3 coding sequence is TGTGCCAGCGTCCACGCGGCTAGCGGGGGGGACCGTATATGGAATGAGCAGTTCTTC.

As concerns this clone: One end of the junction fails to match germline, which may point to a read error. CDR3 residues: CASSEALGGEQFF. DNA for the CDR3: TGTGCCAGCAGCGAAGCCCTAGGAGGTGAGCAGTTCTTC. The gene calls are TRBV2 and TRBJ2-1; possibly TRBD2 for D (5 bases). The CDR3 is 13 amino acids. Per the germline V gene, CDR1 is SNHLY and CDR2 is FYNNEI.

This rearrangement joins TRBV28 to TRBJ2-7; 8 bases agree with TRBD1. The V segment lost 5 bases and the J segment 0 bases; nucleotides outside the gene matches: 6. Germline V gene data show CDR1 as MDHEN and CDR2 as SYDVKM. The CDR3 length is 15 residues. As DNA, the CDR3 is TGTGCCAGCAGTCTCCCCGGGACAGGCTCCTACGAGCAGTACTTC. Translated, it gives CASSLPGTGSYEQYF.

V and J are TRBV19 and TRBJ1-5; 8 bases fit TRBD1. The CDR3 consists of 16 residues. Losses at the gene ends were 6 bases for V and 5 bases for J; bases not matched to a gene: 12. CDR1 and CDR2 from the germline V gene are LNHDA and SQIVND (reference sequence). The CDR3 sequence: CASSNPGQGEHQPQHF. CDR3 coding DNA: TGTGCCAGTAGCAATCCTGGACAGGGAGAACATCAGCCCCAGCATTTT.

The V and J genes are TRBV19 and TRBJ1-5; D gene ambiguous. CDR1 and CDR2 (germline): LNHDA, SQIVND (reference sequence). CDR3 length: 13 amino acids. Trimming pared 1 base from V and 7 bases from J, leaving 8 bases between. The CDR3 loop is CASSIALGQPQHF. CDR3 nucleotides: TGTGCCAGTAGTATAGCTCTCGGGCAGCCCCAGCATTTT.

This clone was counted a few times. The chain employs TRBV5-1 and TRBJ2-5; 13 bases align to TRBD2. CDR1 and CDR2 (germline): SGHRS, YFSETQ. The CDR3 is 16 residues long. V lost 4 bases and J lost 5; bases outside the gene matches: 8. The CDR3 region is CASSPTSGGARETQYF. The CDR3 coding sequence is TGCGCCAGCAGCCCCACTAGCGGGGGGGCCCGGGAGACCCAGTACTTC.

The chain joins TRBV9 to TRBJ2-2; D remains unclear. The CDR3 sequence is 16 residues long. V lost 4 bases and J lost 5, with 18 bases in between. Germline CDR1 is SGDLS and CDR2 is YYNGEE. The CDR3 sequence is CASSSQMVVATGELFF. DNA of the CDR3: TGTGCCAGCAGCTCCCAGATGGTTGTGGCAACCGGGGAGCTGTTTTTT.

The chain has TRBV9 and TRBJ1-4, with TRBD1 identical over 7 bases. After removal of 3 bases from V and 6 bases from J, the junction contained 5 bases not matched to a gene. CDR3 length: 14 residues. Per germline, CDR1 SGDLS and CDR2 YYNGEE. The CDR3 DNA reads TGTGCCAGCAGCGGACAGGGATGGGATGAAAAACTGTTTTTT. Translated: CASSGQGWDEKLFF.

The gene calls are TRBV6-6 and TRBJ1-1; 7 bases align to TRBD1. Germline V gene data show CDR1 as MNHNY and CDR2 as SVGAGI (reference sequence). The CDR3 consists of 14 residues. The V gene end was trimmed by 5 bases and the J gene end by 6 bases; junction bases not matched to a gene: 9. The CDR3 sequence is CASSDRQGLAEAFF. The CDR3 DNA is TGTGCCAGCAGTGACAGACAGGGTCTCGCTGAAGCTTTCTTT.

The chain recombines TRBV27 with TRBJ1-6; D unclear. Deletions cut 4 bases from V and 9 bases from J, with 13 bases between. CDR1 and CDR2 (germline): MNHEY, SMNVEV (reference sequence). The CDR3 loop spans 14 amino acids. The CDR3 sequence is CASSSLNSGSPLHF. DNA for the CDR3: TGTGCCAGCAGTTCACTTAATAGCGGTTCACCCCTCCACTTT.

The rearrangement joins TRBV29-1 to TRBJ2-3; 8 positions match TRBD2. The germline gives CDR1 SQVTM, CDR2 ANQGSEA. V was clipped by 2 bases and J by 2 bases; unmatched bases: 3. The CDR3 totals 14 residues. The DNA of the CDR3 is TGCAGCGTTGAAACAGCGGGGGCCACAGATACGCAGTATTTT. Translating it yields CSVETAGATDTQYF.

Comments on this clone: Germline is not matched at one junction end, which may reflect a read error. The chain couples TRBV28 to TRBJ2-3, with no clear D. The CDR3 spans 11 residues. The germline V gene has CDR1 MDHEN and CDR2 SYDVKM. The CDR3 DNA follows: TGTGCCAGCAGTCAGGCAACCCTATCCCATTTT. It encodes CASSQATLSHF.

The chain uses TRBV5-1 and TRBJ1-2; D is unresolved. In germline, CDR1 is SGHRS, CDR2 YFSETQ. The CDR3 totals 16 residues. Trimming shortened V by 0 bases and J by 4 bases, and 16 bases separated the two germline ends. DNA of the CDR3: TGCGCCAGCAGCTTGGGTGCCTTTGATGGCAGCTATGGCTACACCTTC. This gives the protein CASSLGAFDGSYGYTF.

This clone was seen more than once but under ten times. CDR3 bases: TGCGCCAGCAGCTCCGGGGACAGGGAAGATCAGCCCCAGCATTTT. Its protein product is CASSSGDREDQPQHF. The chain links TRBV5-1 to TRBJ1-5, with 9 bases lining up with TRBD1. V lost 3 bases and J lost 5; bases outside the gene matches: 6. The CDR3 has 15 amino acids. Germline CDR1 reads SGHRS; CDR2 reads YFSETQ.

This rearrangement joins TRBV11-2 to TRBJ2-5, with D hard to call. Trimming pared 5 bases from V and 4 bases from J, leaving 17 bases between. The germline V gene has CDR1 SGHAT and CDR2 FQNNGV. CDR3 size: 15 residues. The CDR3 nucleotides are TGTGCCAGCAGCCAAGAAGGTGGAGTCGCAGAGACCCAGTACTTC. Protein sequence: CASSQEGGVAETQYF.

V usage is TRBV7-9 and J usage is TRBJ2-5; weak D call: TRBD2 (5 bases). The CDR3 contains 12 residues. V was pared by 1 base and J by 5 bases, with 5 bases between. Germline V gene data show CDR1 as SEHNR and CDR2 as FQNEAQ (reference sequence). The CDR3 spells CASSLGRETQYF. DNA of the CDR3: TGTGCCAGCAGCTTAGGGAGGGAGACCCAGTACTTC.

The chain couples TRBV30 to TRBJ2-5, with D hard to call. The J call is uncertain, as TRBJ2-7 better fits the DNA end. Germline assignment: CDR1 GTSNPN and CDR2 SVGIG (reference sequence). This CDR3 comprises 12 residues. This CDR3 reads CAWSGPGYEQYF. The CDR3 DNA sequence: TGTGCCTGGAGTGGCCCGGGTTACGAGCAGTACTTC.

This chain connects TRBV4-1 to TRBJ2-7; tentatively, D is TRBD1 (6 bases). Trimming left V 0 bases short and J 4 bases short, with 10 bases between. This CDR3 comprises 14 residues. The germline V gene encodes CDR1 MGHRA and CDR2 YSYEKL. This CDR3 is CASSQERTAYEQYF. The DNA of the CDR3 is TGCGCCAGCAGCCAAGAAAGGACAGCATACGAGCAGTACTTC.

This chain links TRBV19 with TRBJ2-1; TRBD2 aligns across 8 bases. Germline V CDR1 and CDR2: LNHDA, SQIVND (reference sequence). Trimming at V came to 4 bases and at J to 9 bases, leaving 8 bases not matched to a gene. The CDR3 length is 14 residues. In DNA form, the CDR3 reads TGTGCCAGTAGTACCGGGGGGGCCTCGGCTGAGCAGTTCTTC. Translation gives CASSTGGASAEQFF.

Worth noting for this clone: One junction end does not reproduce the germline sequence, and a read error may be involved. V is TRBV6-1 and J is TRBJ2-5; the D is unclear. The CDR3 runs 11 residues. From germline, CDR1 is MNHNS and CDR2 SASEGT. CDR3 sequence: CASGDFETQYF. In nucleotides, the CDR3 is TGTGCCAGCGGTGACTTCGAGACCCAGTACTTC.

The chain recombines TRBV6-1 with TRBJ1-5, with D hard to call. CDR1 and CDR2 from the germline V gene are MNHNS and SASEGT. V was pared by 8 bases and J by 4 bases, with 6 bases between. The CDR3 runs 11 residues. CDR3 region: CASGGNQPQHF. The CDR3 DNA sequence: TGTGCCAGCGGAGGGAATCAGCCCCAGCATTTT.